The 5 T cell receptor beta chains reported below all come from one sample, sequenced in a study of T cells expressing NK-cell markers. Each CDR3 protein gets one entry in TCRdb, which reprocessed the 5' RACE reads and gives no DNA. The repertoire shows roughly 180,000 distinct CDR3 sequences; the top ten hold approximately 17%. Material: blood T cells: a sorted CD56 or NKG2C T cell subset, CD4+ or CD8+ T cells, or bulk PBMC T cells (not recorded which). These receptors came from a woman between 18 and 75 years old in good health.

This chain connects TRBV5-1 to TRBJ2-1; TCRdb designates TRBD2, a call that cannot be tested without DNA. The CDR3 length is 15 residues. Germline V lookup: CDR1 SGHRS, CDR2 YFSETQ. This chain's CDR3 is CASSLGDYLYNEQFF.

The chain recombines TRBV6-1 with TRBJ2-5. Germline V gene lookup returns CDR1 MNHNS and CDR2 SASEGT. CDR3 length: 12 amino acids. The CDR3 sequence: CASKENQETQYF.

The chain combines TRBV7-3 with TRBJ2-1; the TCRdb call, TRBD1, lacks DNA for checking. This CDR3 spans 17 amino acids. Germline CDR1 SGHTA, CDR2 FQGTGA. CDR3 in amino acids: CASSAEGQGSGLNEQFF.

The J gene is TRBJ2-5, the V gene TRBV6-2 or TRBV6-3; as DNA is missing, the TRBD2 call by TCRdb cannot be tested. The CDR3 consists of 11 residues. Germline assignment: CDR1 MNHEY and CDR2 SVGEGT. The CDR3 reads CASNSRGTQYF.

The V and J genes are TRBV11-2 and TRBJ2-1; checking the TCRdb D call of TRBD1 is not possible without DNA. The germline gives CDR1 SGHAT, CDR2 FQNNGV. The CDR3 is 16 residues long. The chain's CDR3 is CASSYRDLGTDFEQFF.